Listed below are T cell receptor beta chains from one sample, sequenced in a study of shared clonotypes between healthy human individuals. Some clones are missing from TCRdb's copy, which holds only in-frame ones; the method was immunoSEQ multiplex PCR. The sample lists about 2.4 million clones, approximately 93% occurring once. Material: naive CD4+ T cells from PBMCs. These receptors all stem from a man aged 18 to 30 in good health. Some clones in this sample may be carry-over from other donors' samples. The CDR3 runs from the conserved cysteine through the conserved F or W. Fields, in order: V gene, clone size, J gene, CDR3 protein. Clone size is given for some rows only: seen once, a few or many times, or a class if the clone is expanded.

v_call: TRBV4-3; clone_size: NA; j_call: TRBJ1-4; cdr3_aa: CASSQDLILGLMNEKLFF
v_call: TRBV11-2; clone_size: NA; j_call: TRBJ2-1; cdr3_aa: CASSLELAGTHEQFF
v_call: TRBV19; clone_size: once; j_call: TRBJ2-3; cdr3_aa: CASSRAGSTDTQYF
v_call: TRBV28; clone_size: NA; j_call: TRBJ1-2; cdr3_aa: CASSLGSGVGYTF
v_call: TRBV6-5; clone_size: NA; j_call: TRBJ1-5; cdr3_aa: CASSYSSALGQPQHF
v_call: TRBV5-1; clone_size: few; j_call: TRBJ1-5; cdr3_aa: CASSTEGGGDQPQHF
v_call: TRBV5-1; clone_size: NA; j_call: TRBJ1-5; cdr3_aa: CASSLMGGNQPQHF
v_call: TRBV5-1; clone_size: NA; j_call: TRBJ2-1; cdr3_aa: CASSLQREGNEQFF
v_call: TRBV11-1; clone_size: once; j_call: TRBJ2-1; cdr3_aa: CASSPGLAGVNEQFF
v_call: TRBV7-9; clone_size: NA; j_call: TRBJ2-5; cdr3_aa: CASSSAGTVQETQYF
v_call: TRBV20-1; clone_size: NA; j_call: TRBJ2-7; cdr3_aa: CSARDRDGQYF
v_call: TRBV5-1; clone_size: once; j_call: TRBJ1-4; cdr3_aa: CASRPSGGDEKLFF
v_call: TRBV6-1; clone_size: once; j_call: TRBJ1-3; cdr3_aa: CASSVQGAGVGNTIYF
v_call: TRBV5-6; clone_size: NA; j_call: TRBJ2-4; cdr3_aa: CASSSQGRAAKNIQYF
v_call: TRBV27; clone_size: NA; j_call: TRBJ2-1; cdr3_aa: CASSWDRGLLSEQFF
v_call: TRBV30; clone_size: NA; j_call: TRBJ2-2; cdr3_aa: CAWRDQTSGSSSTGELFF
v_call: TRBV5-1; clone_size: once; j_call: TRBJ1-1; cdr3_aa: CASSLAPAKNTEAFF
v_call: TRBV7-3; clone_size: NA; j_call: TRBJ1-1; cdr3_aa: CASSSDAGAGEAFF
v_call: TRBV28; clone_size: once; j_call: TRBJ2-5; cdr3_aa: CASSLTIKETQYF
v_call: TRBV5-4; clone_size: NA; j_call: TRBJ2-5; cdr3_aa: CASSSRGRGETQYF
v_call: TRBV27; clone_size: NA; j_call: TRBJ2-5; cdr3_aa: CASSLEGLGRWETQYF
v_call: TRBV28; clone_size: NA; j_call: TRBJ2-5; cdr3_aa: CASRRGTAYQETQYF
v_call: TRBV11-2; clone_size: once; j_call: TRBJ2-7; cdr3_aa: CASSLDRQTYEQYF
v_call: TRBV12-2; clone_size: NA; j_call: TRBJ2-5; cdr3_aa: CASRLAPPLKREGYF
v_call: TRBV18; clone_size: NA; j_call: TRBJ2-1; cdr3_aa: CASSPAAGQYNEQFF
v_call: TRBV19; clone_size: NA; j_call: TRBJ1-5; cdr3_aa: CASLGGGRHQPQHF
v_call: TRBV18; clone_size: NA; j_call: TRBJ2-7; cdr3_aa: CASSPGQSLYEQYF
v_call: TRBV19; clone_size: NA; j_call: TRBJ2-1; cdr3_aa: CASGQGTYNEQFF
v_call: TRBV28; clone_size: NA; j_call: TRBJ1-2; cdr3_aa: CASSTLNGYTF
v_call: TRBV11-3; clone_size: NA; j_call: TRBJ1-1; cdr3_aa: CASSSTENTEAFF
v_call: TRBV30; clone_size: once; j_call: TRBJ2-3; cdr3_aa: CAWSAFSTDTQYF
v_call: TRBV5-4; clone_size: NA; j_call: TRBJ1-1; cdr3_aa: CASSFGNMNTEAFF
v_call: TRBV7-6; clone_size: once; j_call: TRBJ1-4; cdr3_aa: CASSWQFNEKLFF
v_call: TRBV7-3; clone_size: NA; j_call: TRBJ2-3; cdr3_aa: CASSPRGVGPDTQYF
v_call: TRBV7-9; clone_size: NA; j_call: TRBJ2-3; cdr3_aa: CASSLGVGGPSTDTQYF
v_call: TRBV5-4; clone_size: NA; j_call: NA; cdr3_aa: CASSFRLAGGDEQYF
v_call: TRBV18; clone_size: NA; j_call: TRBJ1-5; cdr3_aa: CASSADRNQPQHF
v_call: TRBV7-2; clone_size: NA; j_call: TRBJ2-7; cdr3_aa: CASSRGLPVGEQYF
v_call: TRBV7-2; clone_size: NA; j_call: TRBJ2-7; cdr3_aa: CASSLATGGGYEQYF
v_call: TRBV28; clone_size: NA; j_call: TRBJ2-7; cdr3_aa: CASSLTQKGGEQYF
v_call: TRBV10-1; clone_size: NA; j_call: TRBJ1-1; cdr3_aa: CASSPRVSGYTEAFF